This TCR beta chain derives from a study of Graves' ophthalmopathy and Graves' hyperthyroidism. This clonotype was seen at least ten times. Its antigen is currently unknown. Lactation, pregnancy, uncontrolled infections and other autoimmune diseases were all grounds for excluding patients. What supplied the PBMCs was 7.5 to 10 ml of fresh peripheral blood. The study's findings and limits: Blood also harbored most expanded thyroid clonotypes above 0.001 frequency. The model flagged ophthalmopathy progression at more than 70% sensitivity and 72% to 85% specificity.

CDR1 SGDLS and CDR2 YYNGEE come from the germline V gene. Trimming cost V 4 bases and J 1 base, with 14 bases left between them. The CDR3 extends over 15 amino acids. From RNA, the CDR3 regions of TCR beta chains were amplified and sequenced. The library came from an HTBI-primed first-round RT-PCR and a second-round multiplex PCR. TCRdb reprocessed the multiplex PCR reads with MiXCR, giving one entry per CDR3 protein. The table has 650,000 to 800,000 distinct CDR3 sequences, roughly 39% seen once. The sequenced sample consisted of peripheral blood. This TCR was sampled from an adult man with Graves' ophthalmopathy. The genes are TRBV9 and TRBJ2-5; the D gene is possibly TRBD1 (5 bases). The CDR3 spells CASSSKTESQETQYF. Here the CDR3 DNA reads TGTGCCAGCAGCTCCAAGACAGAGAGCCAAGAGACCCAGTACTTC.